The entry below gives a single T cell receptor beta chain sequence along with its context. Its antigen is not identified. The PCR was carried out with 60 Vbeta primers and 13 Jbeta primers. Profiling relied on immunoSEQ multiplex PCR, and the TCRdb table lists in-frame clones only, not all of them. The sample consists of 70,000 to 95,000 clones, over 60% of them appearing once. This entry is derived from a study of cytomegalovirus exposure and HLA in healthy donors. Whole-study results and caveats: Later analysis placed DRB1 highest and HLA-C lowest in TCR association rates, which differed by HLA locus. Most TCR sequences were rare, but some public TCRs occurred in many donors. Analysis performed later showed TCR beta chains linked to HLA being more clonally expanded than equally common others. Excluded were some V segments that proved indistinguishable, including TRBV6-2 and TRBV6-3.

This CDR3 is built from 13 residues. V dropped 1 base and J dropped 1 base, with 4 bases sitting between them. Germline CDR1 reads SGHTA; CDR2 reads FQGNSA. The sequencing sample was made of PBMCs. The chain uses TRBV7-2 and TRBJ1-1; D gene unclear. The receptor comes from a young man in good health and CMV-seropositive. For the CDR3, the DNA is TGTGCCAGCAGCTTAGACAGGAACACTGAAGCTTTCTTT. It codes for CASSLDRNTEAFF.